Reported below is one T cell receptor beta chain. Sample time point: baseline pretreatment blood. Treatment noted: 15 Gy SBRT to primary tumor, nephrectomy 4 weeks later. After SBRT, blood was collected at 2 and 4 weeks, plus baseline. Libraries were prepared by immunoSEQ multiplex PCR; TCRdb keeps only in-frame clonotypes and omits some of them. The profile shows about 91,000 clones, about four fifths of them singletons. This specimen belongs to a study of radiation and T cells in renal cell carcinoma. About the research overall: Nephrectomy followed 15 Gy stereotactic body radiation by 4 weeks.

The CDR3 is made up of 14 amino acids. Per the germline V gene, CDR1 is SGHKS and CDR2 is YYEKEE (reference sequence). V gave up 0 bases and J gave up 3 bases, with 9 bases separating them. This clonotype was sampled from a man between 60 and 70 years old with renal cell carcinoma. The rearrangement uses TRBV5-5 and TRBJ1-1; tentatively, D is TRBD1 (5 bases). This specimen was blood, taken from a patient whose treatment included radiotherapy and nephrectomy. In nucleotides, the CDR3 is TGTGCCAGCAGCTTGGACGGGGGGGACACTGAAGCTTTCTTT. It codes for CASSLDGGDTEAFF.